The entry below gives a single TCR beta chain sequence along with its context. Antigen unknown. The sample comes from a study of T-cell reconstitution after alpha-beta-depleted transplantation in children. General observations from the study: In patients about two months after transplant, alpha-beta T cells reportedly arose from several hundred expanded graft clones. At the one-year point after transplant, T-cell counts and TCRbeta diversity were found to come mostly from T cells that had been newly produced. Surviving recipient T cells and thymic progenitors produced the high day-60 TCRbeta diversity seen in some patients.

Unique molecular identifiers were used in preparing the TCRbeta library. TCRdb redid the calling of the PCR reads with MiXCR, one entry per CDR3 protein. Of 800,000 to 1,000,000 distinct CDR3 sequences in the sample, about 29% are singletons; the top ten hold around 30%. This TCR came from a boy in the first two years of life who had a stem cell transplant for SCID, so the T cells may come from the graft donor. Sequenced material: PBMCs, mostly from graft donor cells, taken 360 days after TCRalphabeta/CD19-depleted stem cell transplant.

The CDR3 sequence is CATSRDNGPGLLYEQYF. Here the CDR3 DNA reads TGTGCCACCAGCAGAGACAACGGACCGGGACTACTCTACGAGCAGTACTTC. V gene TRBV15 combines with J gene TRBJ2-7; TRBD2 aligns across 7 bases. Germline lookup yields CDR1 LNHNV and CDR2 YYDKDF (reference sequence). V shed 0 bases and J 3 bases; nucleotides not matched to a gene: 11. This CDR3 comprises 17 residues.